The T cell receptor beta chain under discussion was sequenced for a study of beta chain features in type 1 diabetes. Study-level points and caveats: It was possible that PCR favored shorter templates, equally so in patients and controls. Type 1 diabetes patients had TCRB CDR3s that were shorter (moderately but significantly so) in all four CD4+ subsets. Whether HLA type influences TCRB rearrangement remained unresolved here.

Trimming at V came to 5 bases and at J to 2 bases, leaving 6 bases not matched to a gene. Germline assignment: CDR1 SGHNT and CDR2 YENEEA. The CDR3 has 16 residues. Expressed TCRB transcripts were sequenced because the isolated RNA had all been reverse transcribed beforehand. Measured with immunoSEQ multiplex PCR; TCRdb has only the in-frame clones, and not every one. Among 160,000 or so clones listed, about 10% were seen once. As concerns this clone: No antigen is known for it.

The chain is built from TRBV11-3 and TRBJ2-1; 10 nucleotides align to TRBD1. This TCR was sampled from a woman aged 25 to 39 with type 1 diabetes. The sample consisted of central memory CD4+ T cells from blood. The CDR3 DNA reads TGTGCCAGCAGCCCGCCGGGGACAGGGGCCTACAATGAGCAGTTCTTC. This gives the protein CASSPPGTGAYNEQFF. Full variable domain (remainder filled in from reference TRBV11-3 and TRBJ2-1): EAGVVQSPRYKIIEKKQPVAFWCNPISGHNTLYWYLQNLGQGPELLIRYENEEAVDDSQLPKDRFSAERLKGVDSTLKIQPAELGDSAVYLCASSPPGTGAYNEQFFGPGTRLTVL.